Listed here are 10 T cell receptor beta chains from one sample, sequenced in a study of graft-versus-host responses after intestinal transplantation. Only in-frame clones appear in the TCRdb table, and some are missing; sequencing was by immunoSEQ multiplex PCR. The sample has about 41,000 clones, 95% seen once. These receptors are not linked to any known antigen. Sequencing was performed on unstimulated CD8+ T cells sorted from spleen or lymph node cells, taken before transplant. Source of these receptors: a human donor who was the organ donor for an intestinal transplant.

The chain carries TRBV6-1 and TRBJ2-7; TRBD1 or TRBD2 may be the D gene (5 bases each). The V end was cut by 3 bases, the J end by 1 base, with 13 bases between. This CDR3 region has 15 residues. Germline lookup yields CDR1 MNHNS and CDR2 SASEGT. As DNA, the CDR3 is TGTGCCAGCAGTGATGGCGGGTGGGGGTCCTACGAGCAGTACTTC. Its translation: CASSDGGWGSYEQYF.

The chain carries TRBV7-8 and TRBJ2-3; 11 bases align to TRBD2. This CDR3 comprises 16 residues. The V and J ends lost 1 base and 4 bases, in that order; junction bases with no gene match: 4. Germline CDR1 reads SGHVS; CDR2 reads FQNEAQ. DNA for the CDR3: TGTGCCAGCAGCTTAGTAGGGACTAGCGGTGCAGATACGCAGTATTTT. This sequence encodes CASSLVGTSGADTQYF.

This clone was seen once. This sequence joins TRBV29-1 and TRBJ1-2; D is unclear. Trimming pared 0 bases from V and 2 bases from J, leaving 7 bases between. Germline CDR1 SQVTM, CDR2 ANQGSEA. The CDR3 totals 13 residues. CDR3 DNA sequence: TGCAGCGTTGAAGATGGATCCAACTATGGCTACACCTTC. It is translated as CSVEDGSNYGYTF.

V gene TRBV4-3 combines with J gene TRBJ2-3; D not certain. The germline V gene has CDR1 LGHNA and CDR2 YSLEER. The CDR3 consists of 15 residues. V lost 4 bases and J 0 bases, leaving 11 bases between the germline ends. CDR3 in amino acids: CASSPTVLSTDTQYF. For the CDR3, the DNA is TGCGCCAGCAGCCCAACAGTACTTAGCACAGATACGCAGTATTTT.

The CDR3 bases are TGTGCCAGCAGGTTGACGGATACGCAGTATTTT. It specifies CASRLTDTQYF. This sequence joins TRBV11-2 and TRBJ2-3, with D unclear. The germline CDR1 and CDR2 sequences are SGHAT and FQNNGV. Trimming cost V 6 bases and J 6 bases, with 7 bases left between them. The CDR3 runs 11 residues.

This rearrangement joins TRBV19 to TRBJ2-2; maybe TRBD2 (6 bases). CDR1 LNHDA and CDR2 SQIVND come from the germline V gene (reference sequence). Trimming cost V 5 bases and J 12 bases, with 19 bases left between them. CDR3 length: 14 amino acids. CDR3 nucleotides: TGTGCCAGTAGTCCCTGGGAGGATCCCAAGAAGCTGTTTTTT. Translating gives CASSPWEDPKKLFF.

The V gene is TRBV5-6, the J gene TRBJ2-3; 8 nucleotides align to TRBD2. V gave up 4 bases and J gave up 1 base; unmatched junction bases: 5. CDR3 length: 15 residues. The germline CDR1 and CDR2 sequences are SGHDT and YYEEEE. The CDR3 loop is CASSRVGGGTDTQYF. In DNA form, the CDR3 reads TGTGCCAGCAGCCGCGTCGGGGGGGGCACAGATACGCAGTATTTT.

The rearrangement uses TRBV9 and TRBJ2-1; D is ambiguous. From germline, CDR1 is SGDLS and CDR2 YYNGEE. CDR3 length: 14 amino acids. Between the trimmed V and J ends, which lost 3 bases and 9 bases, there was a span of 16 bases. For the CDR3, the DNA is TGTGCCAGCAGCGATCGGACGGACCCCGGTGAGCAGTTCTTC. Amino acid sequence: CASSDRTDPGEQFF.

In DNA form, the CDR3 reads TGTGCCAGCAGTCACGGACAATTCGGCGAGCAGTACTTC. Translating it yields CASSHGQFGEQYF. The gene calls are TRBV6-5 and TRBJ2-7; possibly TRBD1 for D (5 bases). The CDR3 is made up of 13 amino acids. CDR1 and CDR2 from the germline V gene are MNHEY and SVGAGI. The ends were cut back, 5 bases at V and 6 bases at J, with 14 bases in the middle.

V gene TRBV13 combines with J gene TRBJ2-5, with D unresolved. CDR1 PRHDT and CDR2 FYEKMQ come from the germline V gene (reference sequence). The CDR3 has 14 residues. Trimming shortened V by 0 bases and J by 1 base, and 6 bases separated the two germline ends. Here the CDR3 reads CASSLGGSQETQYF. The CDR3 nucleotides read TGTGCCAGCAGCTTAGGTGGGTCCCAAGAGACCCAGTACTTC.